This TCR beta chain was profiled in a study of early T cells in non-severe SARS-CoV-2 infection. V was cut by 4 bases and J by 5 bases, with 15 bases left in between. There are 15 residues in the CDR3. Germline assignment: CDR1 SGDLS and CDR2 YYNGEE. In this sample, this clonotype turned up many times. A single record per CDR3 protein comes from TCRdb applying MiXCR to the 5' RACE reads. The repertoire holds fewer than 45,000 distinct CDR3 sequences, with 5.8% as singletons. Sequenced: whole blood. This clonotype originated in an adult who was a healthcare worker with PCR-confirmed SARS-CoV-2 infection or an uninfected control (not recorded which). The chain links TRBV9 to TRBJ2-2, with D possibly being TRBD2 (7 bases). CDR3 nucleotide sequence: TGTGCCAGCAGCCCGGGGCGGGGGCCGACCGGGGAGCTGTTTTTT. It codes for CASSPGRGPTGELFF.